This TCR beta chain originates from a study of CD8 T cells in ankylosing spondylitis. The CDR3 has 15 residues. The trim removed 5 bases at V and 6 bases at J, leaving 11 bases unmatched. The germline gives CDR1 SGHVT, CDR2 SQSDAQ. Study-level results: A motif in TCR beta, a set of under ten highly homologous variants, appeared characteristic of ankylosing spondylitis blood. The clones that were linked to disease were reported to be significantly enriched in matched synovial fluid samples from ankylosing spondylitis patients. Disease-linked clones had a CD8+ phenotype and relatively low frequency in peripheral blood.

The table lists this clonotype with many counts. No antigen is known for it. For TCR beta, libraries came from quantitative 5'-RACE with molecular barcodes. From the 5' RACE reads, TCRdb called clonotypes with MiXCR, one entry per CDR3 protein. The data hold roughly 130,000 distinct CDR3 sequences, with about 7% observed a single time. The V gene is TRBV7-4, the J gene TRBJ2-7, with 9 nucleotides matching TRBD1. Sequences were obtained from blood, either unsorted or a sorted T cell fraction (not recorded which). This sequence originates from a male donor with ankylosing spondylitis or in good health (not recorded which). The CDR3, as DNA: TGTGCCAGCAGCCCCTCCGGGACAGGGAGTTGCGAGCAGTACTTC. It encodes CASSPSGTGSCEQYF.